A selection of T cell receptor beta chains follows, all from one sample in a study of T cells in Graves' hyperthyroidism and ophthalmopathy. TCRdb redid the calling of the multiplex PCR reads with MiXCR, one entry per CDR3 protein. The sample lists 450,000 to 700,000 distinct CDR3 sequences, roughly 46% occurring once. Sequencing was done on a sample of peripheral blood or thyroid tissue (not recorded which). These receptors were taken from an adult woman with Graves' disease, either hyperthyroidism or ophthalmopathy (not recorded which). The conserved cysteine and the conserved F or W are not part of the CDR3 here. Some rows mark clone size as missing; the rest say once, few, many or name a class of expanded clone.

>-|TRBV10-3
AISLAGRETQY
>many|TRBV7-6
ASSFETQLEAF
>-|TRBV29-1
SVDTGDRFRMNTEAF
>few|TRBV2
ASRWTGSNGELF
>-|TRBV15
ATQARDRGFGGEKLF
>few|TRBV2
ARRAPKGGFQANYGYT
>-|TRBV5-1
ASSLGPESSYNSPLH
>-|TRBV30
AWSEAVVSGTGELF
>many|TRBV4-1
ASSQVGEKLF
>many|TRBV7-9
ASSLGDVGTGELF
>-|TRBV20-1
SAPTGMGPEAF
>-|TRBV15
ASQGGGNQPQH
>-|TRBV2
ASRGQGSGEQY
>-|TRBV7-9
ASTIQGTGELF
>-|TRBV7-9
APSPETGAYGELF
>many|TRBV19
ASSIARPLRGNTEAF
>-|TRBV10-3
AISGPVGGTYKQY
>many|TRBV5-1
ASSLAGAGGLLDGELF
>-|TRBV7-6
AGSLGGDTEAF
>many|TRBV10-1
ASQPGTENTGELF
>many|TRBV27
ASSLTSGASYEQY
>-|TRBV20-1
SATGGASGRYEQY
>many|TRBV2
ASRGLAGGARWETQY
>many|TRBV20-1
SAKKAGAEAF
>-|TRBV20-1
SASLRFVGNTDTQY
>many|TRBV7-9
ASSFGAGGGTGELF
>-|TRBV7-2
ARHGRDSYT
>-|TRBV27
ASSEGPWGTDTQY